One sample yielded the 20 T cell receptor beta chains listed below, sequenced in a study of cytomegalovirus exposure and HLA in healthy donors. Both 60 Vbeta primers and 13 Jbeta primers went into the PCR. Data came from immunoSEQ multiplex PCR; TCRdb stores just in-frame clones and leaves some out. The sample lists 55,000 to 80,000 clones, around four fifths occurring once. The sequenced sample consisted of PBMCs. The receptor source for this set is a woman aged 25 to 45 in good health and CMV-seropositive.

This clone was counted between two and nine times. The chain has TRBV5-4 and TRBJ2-5; 10 bases fit TRBD2. Trimming at V came to 4 bases and at J to 4 bases, leaving 7 bases not matched to a gene. The CDR3 contains 15 residues. Germline CDR1 reads SGHNT; CDR2 reads YYREEE (reference sequence). CDR3 protein: CASSPLAGGVETQYF. The CDR3 coding sequence is TGTGCCAGCAGCCCCTTAGCGGGAGGAGTAGAGACCCAGTACTTC.

The genes are TRBV28 and TRBJ1-2; 7 bases map to TRBD1. V lost 7 bases to trimming and J lost 7 bases; unmatched junction nucleotides: 24. Germline CDR1 MDHEN, CDR2 SYDVKM. CDR3 length: 18 amino acids. CDR3 sequence (DNA): TGTGCCAGCACCTCAGGGACCCTCGACCGACAGGGAAGGGGTGGCTACACCTTC. It encodes CASTSGTLDRQGRGGYTF.

This clone was recorded only once. This chain uses TRBV6-5 with TRBJ1-2, with D uncertain. V lost 7 bases, J lost 5 bases, and 11 bases lay in between. CDR1 and CDR2 from the germline V gene are MNHEY and SVGAGI. The CDR3 length is 12 residues. The CDR3 sequence is CASNGGPYGYTF. The DNA of the CDR3 is TGTGCCAGCAATGGAGGGCCTTATGGCTACACCTTC.

V gene TRBV9 combines with J gene TRBJ2-7, with 7 positions matching TRBD1. The J segment lost 4 bases and the V segment lost 0 bases, leaving 13 bases of the junction unmatched. CDR3 length: 17 amino acids. Germline assignment: CDR1 SGDLS and CDR2 YYNGEE. The CDR3 coding sequence is TGTGCCAGCAGCGTAGGTTGGCGGGTCAGGGGGAAATACGAGCAGTACTTC. Its protein is CASSVGWRVRGKYEQYF.

The rearrangement joins TRBV5-4 to TRBJ1-1; TRBD1 might be the D (5 bases). Trimming removed 0 bases at V and 1 base at J, with 13 bases between. The CDR3 has 16 residues. Germline-derived CDR1 and CDR2 are SGHNT and YYREEE (reference sequence). The CDR3 DNA reads as TGTGCCAGCAGCTTGGGGGCGACAGTTACGAACACTGAAGCTTTCTTT. Encoded protein: CASSLGATVTNTEAFF.

The V and J genes are TRBV30 and TRBJ2-7; D gene ambiguous. This CDR3 region has 12 residues. The germline gives CDR1 GTSNPN, CDR2 SVGIG (reference sequence). Between the trimmed V and J ends, which lost 0 bases and 3 bases, there was a span of 6 bases. Here the CDR3 reads CAWSVTGYEQYF. The CDR3 bases are TGTGCCTGGAGTGTAACGGGCTACGAGCAGTACTTC.

The chain combines TRBV28 with TRBJ2-2, with D tentatively TRBD1 (6 bases). The CDR3 consists of 16 residues. Germline CDR1 MDHEN, CDR2 SYDVKM. V was clipped by 5 bases and J by 0 bases, with 13 bases between them. This chain's CDR3 is CASSTTGTPNTGELFF. DNA of the CDR3: TGTGCCAGCAGTACCACAGGGACACCGAACACCGGGGAGCTGTTTTTT.

The chain combines TRBV5-6 with TRBJ2-3, with 7 bases matching TRBD2. Germline V lookup: CDR1 SGHDT, CDR2 YYEEEE. After removal of 4 bases from V and 6 bases from J, the junction contained 14 bases not matched to a gene. The CDR3 is 16 amino acids. The CDR3 loop reads CASSNLGGSSRDTQYF. DNA of the CDR3: TGTGCCAGCAGCAACTTGGGCGGGAGTAGTCGGGATACGCAGTATTTT.

This clone was recorded only once. CDR3 sequence: CASGTSGLINQPQHF. Written as DNA, the CDR3 is TGTGCCAGCGGCACATCAGGACTTATCAATCAGCCCCAGCATTTT. This chain links TRBV6-1 with TRBJ1-5; no reliable D call. CDR3 length: 15 amino acids. Trimming took 8 bases from V and 3 from J, leaving 17 bases between them. Germline values: CDR1 MNHNS, CDR2 SASEGT.

The chain couples TRBV14 to TRBJ2-2; no reliable D call. The CDR3 is 14 residues long. The germline V and J ends were trimmed by 5 bases and 6 bases, with 13 bases remaining between them. Germline CDR1 SGHDN, CDR2 FVKESK. CDR3: CASSATVWAGELFF. The CDR3 bases are TGTGCCAGCAGCGCCACAGTATGGGCCGGGGAGCTGTTTTTT.

The chain links TRBV18 to TRBJ2-3, with a tentative D call TRBD1 (5 bases). The V end was cut by 4 bases, the J end by 6 bases, with 14 bases between. The CDR3 runs to 14 residues. The germline gives CDR1 KGHSH, CDR2 LQKENI. CDR3 sequence reads: CASSRQTSKDTQYF. The CDR3 region has the DNA TGTGCCAGCTCACGACAGACCTCTAAGGATACGCAGTATTTT. Together with reference TRBV18 and TRBJ2-3, the CDR3 gives the full variable domain: NAGVMQNPRHLVRRRGQEARLRCSPMKGHSHVYWYRQLPEEGLKFMVYLQKENIIDESGMPKERFSAEFPKEGPSILRIQQVVRGDSAAYFCASSRQTSKDTQYFGPGTRLTVL.

The V and J genes are TRBV19 and TRBJ2-7, with D unresolved. The CDR3 is 12 residues long. Per germline, CDR1 LNHDA and CDR2 SQIVND (reference sequence). Trimming took 4 bases from V and 4 from J, leaving 8 bases between them. CDR3 nucleotides: TGTGCCAGTAGTACCGCGAGGTACGAGCAGTACTTC. Its protein is CASSTARYEQYF.

V gene TRBV6-1 combines with J gene TRBJ1-1, with unresolved D. Looked up from germline, CDR1 is MNHNS and CDR2 is SASEGT. V lost 5 bases and J lost 5, with 6 bases in between. CDR3 length: 11 residues. The DNA of the CDR3 is TGTGCCAGCAGTCAGGCGACTGAAGCTTTCTTT. Its protein is CASSQATEAFF.

This chain uses TRBV30 with TRBJ2-3; D uncertain. The V gene lost 2 bases and the J gene lost 1 base, with 4 bases spanning the gap. The CDR3 is 12 residues long. Per germline, CDR1 GTSNPN and CDR2 SVGIG (reference sequence). The CDR3 loop is CAWSSGTDTQYF. CDR3 nucleotide sequence: TGTGCCTGGAGTAGCGGCACAGATACGCAGTATTTT. The full variable domain, its missing parts supplied by reference TRBV30 and TRBJ2-3, is SQTIHQWPATLVQPVGSPLSLECTVEGTSNPNLYWYRQAAGRGLQLLFYSVGIGQISSEVPQNLSASRPQDRQFILSSKKLLLSDSGFYLCAWSSGTDTQYFGPGTRLTVL.

With regard to this clone: Other nucleotide sequences in the sample specify the same CDR3. The chain recombines TRBV4-1 with TRBJ2-7; 7 bases are a match to TRBD2. There are 15 residues in the CDR3. Trimming took 0 bases from V and 0 from J; bases not matched to a gene: 2. Germline V gives CDR1 MGHRA, CDR2 YSYEKL. In nucleotides, the CDR3 is TGCGCCAGCAGCCAAGAGGGCGGGAGCTCCTACGAGCAGTACTTC. It encodes CASSQEGGSSYEQYF.

This clone showed up just a few times. The rearrangement uses TRBV4-2 and TRBJ1-5; 10 bases agree with TRBD1. Trimming cost V 3 bases and J 2 bases; bases outside gene matches: 4. Germline assignment: CDR1 LGHNA and CDR2 YNFKEQ. The CDR3 sequence is 16 residues long. The CDR3 DNA reads TGTGCCAGCAGCCAGGGGACAGGGGTGCGCAATCAGCCCCAGCATTTT. As protein: CASSQGTGVRNQPQHF.

The chain recombines TRBV4-1 with TRBJ2-5, with D perhaps TRBD2 (5 bases). Looked up from germline, CDR1 is MGHRA and CDR2 is YSYEKL. Trimming took 3 bases from V and 2 from J, leaving 10 bases between them. CDR3 length equals 14 residues. CDR3 sequence reads: CASSQDGLQETQYF. In DNA form, the CDR3 reads TGCGCCAGCAGCCAGGACGGACTGCAAGAGACCCAGTACTTC.

The V call is TRBV5-4, the J call TRBJ2-3; D is possibly TRBD2 (5 bases). The CDR3 spans 14 residues. Trimming removed 2 bases at V and 0 bases at J, with 7 bases between. Germline CDR1 SGHNT, CDR2 YYREEE (reference sequence). CDR3 nucleotides: TGTGCCAGCAGCTTCGGACTGAGCACAGATACGCAGTATTTT. Encoded protein: CASSFGLSTDTQYF.

V is TRBV28 and J is TRBJ1-1, with D unresolved. The CDR3 loop spans 11 amino acids. Germline CDR1 and CDR2: MDHEN and SYDVKM. The V end lost 4 bases, the J end lost 9 bases, and 9 bases lay between the germline ends. Here the CDR3 reads CASSSSTKAFF. In DNA form, the CDR3 reads TGTGCCAGCAGTTCATCGACTAAAGCTTTCTTT.

The CDR3, as DNA: TGTGCCACCAGCAGAGGGTTCGGCAGGGTCCATGGCTACACCTTC. Amino acid sequence: CATSRGFGRVHGYTF. The genes are TRBV15 and TRBJ1-2; D is possibly TRBD1 (5 bases). V was trimmed by 1 base and J by 6 bases, leaving 15 bases between them. Germline lookup yields CDR1 LNHNV and CDR2 YYDKDF (reference sequence). CDR3 size: 15 residues.